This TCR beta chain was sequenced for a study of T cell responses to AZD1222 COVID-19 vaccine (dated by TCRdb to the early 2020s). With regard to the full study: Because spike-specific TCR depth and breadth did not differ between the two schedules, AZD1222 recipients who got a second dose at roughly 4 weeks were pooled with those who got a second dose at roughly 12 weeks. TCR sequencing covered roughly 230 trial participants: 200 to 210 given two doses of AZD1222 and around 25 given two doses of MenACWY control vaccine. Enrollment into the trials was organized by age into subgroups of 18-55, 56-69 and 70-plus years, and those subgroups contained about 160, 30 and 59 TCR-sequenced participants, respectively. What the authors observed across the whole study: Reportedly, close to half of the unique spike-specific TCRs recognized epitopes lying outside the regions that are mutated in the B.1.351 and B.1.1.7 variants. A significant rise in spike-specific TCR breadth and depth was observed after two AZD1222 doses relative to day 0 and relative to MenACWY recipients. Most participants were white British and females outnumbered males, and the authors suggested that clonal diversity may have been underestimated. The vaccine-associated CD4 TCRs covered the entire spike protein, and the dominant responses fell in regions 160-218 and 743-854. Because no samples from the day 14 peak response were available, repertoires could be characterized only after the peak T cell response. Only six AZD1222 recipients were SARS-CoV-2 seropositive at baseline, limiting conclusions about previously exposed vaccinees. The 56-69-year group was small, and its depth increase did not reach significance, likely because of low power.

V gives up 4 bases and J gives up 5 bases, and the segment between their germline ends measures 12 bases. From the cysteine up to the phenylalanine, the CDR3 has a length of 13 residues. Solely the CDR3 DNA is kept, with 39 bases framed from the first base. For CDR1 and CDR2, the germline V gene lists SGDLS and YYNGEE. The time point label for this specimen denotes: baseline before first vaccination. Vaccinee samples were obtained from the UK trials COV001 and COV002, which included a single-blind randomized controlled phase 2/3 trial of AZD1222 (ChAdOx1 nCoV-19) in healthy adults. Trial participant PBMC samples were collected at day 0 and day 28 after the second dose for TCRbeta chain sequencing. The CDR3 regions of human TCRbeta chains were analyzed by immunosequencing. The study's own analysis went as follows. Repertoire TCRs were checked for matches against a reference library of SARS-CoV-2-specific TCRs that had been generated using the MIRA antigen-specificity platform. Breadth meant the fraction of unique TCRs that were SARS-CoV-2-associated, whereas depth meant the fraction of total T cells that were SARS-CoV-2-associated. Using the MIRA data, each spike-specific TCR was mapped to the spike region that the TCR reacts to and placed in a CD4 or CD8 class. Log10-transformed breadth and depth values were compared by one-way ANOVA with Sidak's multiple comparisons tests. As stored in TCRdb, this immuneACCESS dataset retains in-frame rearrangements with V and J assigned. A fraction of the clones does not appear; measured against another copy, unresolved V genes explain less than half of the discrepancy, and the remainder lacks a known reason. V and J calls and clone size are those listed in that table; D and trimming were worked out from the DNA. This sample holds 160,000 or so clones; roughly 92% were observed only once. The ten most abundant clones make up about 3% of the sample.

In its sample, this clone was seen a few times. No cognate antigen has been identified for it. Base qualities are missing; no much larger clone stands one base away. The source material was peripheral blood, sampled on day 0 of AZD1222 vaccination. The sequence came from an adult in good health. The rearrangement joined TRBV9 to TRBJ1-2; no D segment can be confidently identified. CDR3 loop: CASSPDSGYGYTF. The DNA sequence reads TGTGCCAGCAGCCCCGACTCGGGGTATGGCTACACCTTC.